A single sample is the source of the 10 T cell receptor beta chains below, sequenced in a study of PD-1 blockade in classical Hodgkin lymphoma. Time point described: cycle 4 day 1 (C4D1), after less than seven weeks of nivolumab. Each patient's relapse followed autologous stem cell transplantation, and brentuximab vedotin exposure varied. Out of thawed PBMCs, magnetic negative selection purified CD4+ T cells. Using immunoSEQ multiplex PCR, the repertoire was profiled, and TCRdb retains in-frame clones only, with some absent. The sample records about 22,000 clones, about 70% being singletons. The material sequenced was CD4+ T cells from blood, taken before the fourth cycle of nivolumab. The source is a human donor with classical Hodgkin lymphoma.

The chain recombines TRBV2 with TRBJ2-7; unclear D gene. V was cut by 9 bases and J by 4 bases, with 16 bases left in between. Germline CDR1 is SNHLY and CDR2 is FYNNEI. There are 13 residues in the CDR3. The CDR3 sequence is CASIARVGYEQYF. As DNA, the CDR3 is TGTGCCAGTATTGCACGGGTCGGGTACGAGCAGTACTTC.

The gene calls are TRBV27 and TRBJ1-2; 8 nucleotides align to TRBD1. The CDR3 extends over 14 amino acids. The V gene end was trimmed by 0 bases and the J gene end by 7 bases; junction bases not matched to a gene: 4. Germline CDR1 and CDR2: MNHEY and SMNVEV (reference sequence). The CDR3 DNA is TGTGCCAGCAGTTTATCCAGGGGGCGATTTGGCTACACCTTC. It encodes CASSLSRGRFGYTF.

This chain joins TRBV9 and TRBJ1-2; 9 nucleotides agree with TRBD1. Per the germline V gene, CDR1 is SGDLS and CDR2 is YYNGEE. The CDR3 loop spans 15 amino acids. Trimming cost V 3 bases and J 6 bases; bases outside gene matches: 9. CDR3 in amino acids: CASSGYGQGLDGYTF. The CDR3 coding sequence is TGTGCCAGCAGCGGGTACGGACAGGGGTTGGATGGCTACACCTTC. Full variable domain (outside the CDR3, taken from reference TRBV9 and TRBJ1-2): DSGVTQTPKHLITATGQRVTLRCSPRSGDLSVYWYQQSLDQGLQFLIQYYNGEERAKGNILERFSAQQFPDLHSELNLSSLELGDSALYFCASSGYGQGLDGYTFGSGTRLTVV.

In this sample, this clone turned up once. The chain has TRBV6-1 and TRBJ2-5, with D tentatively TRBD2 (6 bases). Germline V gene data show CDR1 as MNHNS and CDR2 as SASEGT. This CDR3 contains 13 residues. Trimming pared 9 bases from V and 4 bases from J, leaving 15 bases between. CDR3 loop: CASSGLLIETQYF. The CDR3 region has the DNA TGTGCCAGTTCGGGACTGCTCATAGAGACCCAGTACTTC.

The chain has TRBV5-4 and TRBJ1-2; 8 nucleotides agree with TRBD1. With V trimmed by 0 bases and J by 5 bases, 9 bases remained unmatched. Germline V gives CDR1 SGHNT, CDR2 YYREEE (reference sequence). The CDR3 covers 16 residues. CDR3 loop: CASSLVGAGGYYGYTF. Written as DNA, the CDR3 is TGTGCCAGCAGCTTGGTCGGGGCAGGGGGCTATTATGGCTACACCTTC. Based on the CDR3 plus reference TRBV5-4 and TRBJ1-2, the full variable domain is ETGVTQSPTHLIKTRGQQVTLRCSSQSGHNTVSWYQQALGQGPQFIFQYYREEENGRGNFPPRFSGLQFPNYSSELNVNALELDDSALYLCASSLVGAGGYYGYTFGSGTRLTVV.

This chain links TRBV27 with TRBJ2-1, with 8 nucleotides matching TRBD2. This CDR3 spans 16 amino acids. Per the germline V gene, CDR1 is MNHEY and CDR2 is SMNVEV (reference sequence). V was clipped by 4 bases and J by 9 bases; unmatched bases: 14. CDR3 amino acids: CASSSLPGGAVGEQFF. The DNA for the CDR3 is TGTGCCAGCAGTTCCCTCCCGGGGGGGGCCGTTGGTGAGCAGTTCTTC.

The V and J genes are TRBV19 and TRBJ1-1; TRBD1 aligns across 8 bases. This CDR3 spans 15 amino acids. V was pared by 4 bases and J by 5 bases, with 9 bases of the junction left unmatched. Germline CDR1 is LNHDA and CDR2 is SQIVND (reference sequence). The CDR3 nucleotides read TGTGCCAGTAGTACCGGGACAGGCCTCCGGACTGAAGCTTTCTTT. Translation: CASSTGTGLRTEAFF.

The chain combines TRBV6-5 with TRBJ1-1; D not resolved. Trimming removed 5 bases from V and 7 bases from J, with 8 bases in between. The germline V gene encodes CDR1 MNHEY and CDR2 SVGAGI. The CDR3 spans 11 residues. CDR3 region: CASSIGGEAFF. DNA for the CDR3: TGTGCCAGCAGTATAGGTGGTGAAGCTTTCTTT.

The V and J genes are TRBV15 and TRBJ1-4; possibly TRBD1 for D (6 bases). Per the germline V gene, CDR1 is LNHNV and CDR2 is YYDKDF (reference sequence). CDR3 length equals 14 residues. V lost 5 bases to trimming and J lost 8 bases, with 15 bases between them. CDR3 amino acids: CATSLEQGGEKLFF. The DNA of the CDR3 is TGTGCCACCAGCCTTGAACAGGGTGGAGAAAAACTGTTTTTT.

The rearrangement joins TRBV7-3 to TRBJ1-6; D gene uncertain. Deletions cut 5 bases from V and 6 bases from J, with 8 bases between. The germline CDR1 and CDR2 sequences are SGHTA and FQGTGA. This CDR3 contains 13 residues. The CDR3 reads CASSARFNSPLHF. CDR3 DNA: TGTGCCAGCAGCGCCCGGTTTAATTCACCCCTCCACTTT.